These 5 T cell receptor beta chains originate from one sample sequenced in a study of beta chain features in type 1 diabetes. Isolated RNA was reverse transcribed in full, so expressed TCRB transcripts were sequenced. Only in-frame clones appear in the TCRdb table, and some are missing; sequencing was by immunoSEQ multiplex PCR. The sample has hundreds of thousands of clones; roughly 17% are singletons. The sequenced material came from naive CD4+ T cells from blood. The origin of the receptors is a woman aged 18-30 years in good health.

With regard to this clone: Other DNA sequences of this sample code for an identical CDR3. This chain connects TRBV18 to TRBJ2-5; no reliable D call. The CDR3 contains 13 residues. Trimming pared 0 bases from V and 1 base from J, leaving 3 bases between. Germline CDR1 is KGHSH and CDR2 is LQKENI. This chain's CDR3 is CASSPPGQETQYF. CDR3 coding DNA: TGTGCCAGCTCACCACCGGGCCAAGAGACCCAGTACTTC.

The V call is TRBV4-2, the J call TRBJ2-5; maybe TRBD2 (5 bases). The last part of the DNA fits TRBJ2-7 better; the J call may be wrong. The germline V gene has CDR1 LGHNA and CDR2 YNFKEQ. The CDR3 runs 15 residues. The CDR3 loop reads CASSQLPGSSYEQYF. The CDR3 DNA reads TGTGCCAGCAGCCAACTCCCGGGGTCTTCCTACGAGCAGTACTTC.

This clone has a handful of counts. The sample has other DNA sequences that encode this CDR3 too. V and J are TRBV5-1 and TRBJ2-3; D not resolved. Trimming removed 4 bases from V and 0 bases from J, with 6 bases in between. CDR3 length: 13 amino acids. Germline CDR1 is SGHRS and CDR2 is YFSETQ. CDR3 in DNA: TGCGCCAGCAGCAGTGGGAGCACAGATACGCAGTATTTT. Its protein product is CASSSGSTDTQYF.

This clone was seen more than once but under ten times. V and J are TRBV25-1 and TRBJ1-1, with TRBD1 matching over 7 bases. With V trimmed by 6 bases and J by 8 bases, 12 bases remained unmatched. Germline CDR1 reads MGHDK; CDR2 reads SYGVNS. CDR3 length: 14 residues. CDR3 sequence: CASRRAGDSGEAFF. The CDR3 DNA reads TGTGCCAGCAGGCGGGCAGGGGACAGCGGGGAAGCTTTCTTT.

V usage is TRBV28 and J usage is TRBJ1-5; no firm D call. CDR1 and CDR2 (germline): MDHEN, SYDVKM. The CDR3 runs to 16 residues. Trimming took off 3 bases at V and 1 base at J, with 13 bases between the two ends. This chain's CDR3 is CASSFSGEGSNQPQHF. The CDR3 DNA sequence: TGTGCCAGCAGTTTCTCTGGGGAGGGAAGCAATCAGCCCCAGCATTTT.